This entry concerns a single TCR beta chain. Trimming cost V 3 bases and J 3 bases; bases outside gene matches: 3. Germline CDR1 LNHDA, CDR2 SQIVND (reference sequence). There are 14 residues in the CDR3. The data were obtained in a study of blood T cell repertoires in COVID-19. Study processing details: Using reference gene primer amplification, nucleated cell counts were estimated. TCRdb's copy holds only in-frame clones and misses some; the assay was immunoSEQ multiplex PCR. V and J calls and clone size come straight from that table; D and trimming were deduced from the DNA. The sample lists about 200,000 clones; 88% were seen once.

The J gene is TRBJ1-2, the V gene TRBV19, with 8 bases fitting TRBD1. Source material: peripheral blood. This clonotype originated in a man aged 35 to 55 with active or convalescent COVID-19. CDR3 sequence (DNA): TGTGCCAGTAGTATCAGGGGGCAAGACTATGGCTACACCTTC. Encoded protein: CASSIRGQDYGYTF.